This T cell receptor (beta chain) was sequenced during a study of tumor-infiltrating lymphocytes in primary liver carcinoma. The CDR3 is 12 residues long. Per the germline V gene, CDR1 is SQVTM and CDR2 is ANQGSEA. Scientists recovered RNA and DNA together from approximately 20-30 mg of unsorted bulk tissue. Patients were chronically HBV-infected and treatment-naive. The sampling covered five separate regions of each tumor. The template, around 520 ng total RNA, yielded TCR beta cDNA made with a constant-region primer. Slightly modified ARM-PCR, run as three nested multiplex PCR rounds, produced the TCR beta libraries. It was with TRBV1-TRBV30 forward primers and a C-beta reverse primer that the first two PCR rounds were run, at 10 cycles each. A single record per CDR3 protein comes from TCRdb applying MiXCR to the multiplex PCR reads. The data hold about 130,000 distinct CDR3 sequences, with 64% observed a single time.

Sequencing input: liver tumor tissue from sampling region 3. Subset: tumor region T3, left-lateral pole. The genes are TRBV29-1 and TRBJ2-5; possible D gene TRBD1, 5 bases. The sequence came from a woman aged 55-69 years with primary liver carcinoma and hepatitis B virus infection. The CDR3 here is CRAVRAQETQYF. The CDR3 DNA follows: TGCAGGGCCGTCAGGGCCCAAGAGACCCAGTACTTC.